These T cell receptor beta chains were read from a single sample in a study of blood T cell repertoires in COVID-19. The table came from immunoSEQ multiplex PCR; TCRdb's copy has only in-frame clones and leaves some out. The data contain about 52,000 clones, around 84% of them singletons. The sample comprised peripheral blood. Every receptor here comes from a man aged 65-85 years with acute or convalescent COVID-19. Each CDR3 is given with its conserved first and last residue. A D gene is named only where the DNA matches it firmly. Part of the rows lack a size; the others show once, few, many or a class for expanded clones.

j_gene	d_gene	abundance	v_gene	CDR3aa	CDR3nt
TRBJ2-3	TRBD2	.	TRBV19	CASSISSGTSGERDTQYF	TGTGCCAGTAGTATATCGTCCGGGACTAGCGGGGAACGGGATACGCAGTATTTT
TRBJ2-3	TRBD2	.	TRBV5-1	CASSKTSGMVDTQYF	TGCGCCAGCAGCAAGACTAGCGGGATGGTAGATACGCAGTATTTT
TRBJ2-1	.	.	TRBV4-1	CASSQEGAPSSYNEQFF	TGCGCCAGCAGCCAAGAGGGGGCCCCGAGCTCCTACAATGAGCAGTTCTTC
TRBJ2-1	.	.	TRBV21-1	CASSKSRTSGYNEQFF	TGTGCCAGCAGCAAATCCAGGACTAGCGGATACAATGAGCAGTTCTTC
TRBJ2-7	.	few	TRBV4-1	CASSQAPKYEQYF	TGCGCCAGCAGCCAAGCCCCTAAATACGAGCAGTACTTC
TRBJ1-2	.	.	TRBV5-4	CASSLTGRSNYGYTF	TGTGCCAGCAGCTTGACAGGCAGGAGTAACTATGGCTACACCTTC
TRBJ1-3	.	.	TRBV6-1	CASSEMMAGSGNTIYF	TGTGCCAGCAGTGAAATGATGGCAGGCTCTGGAAACACCATATATTTT
TRBJ2-5	.	.	TRBV4-1	CASSPWRGRETQYF	TGCGCCAGCAGTCCCTGGAGGGGGCGAGAGACCCAGTACTTC
TRBJ2-3	.	.	TRBV7-6	CASSLYSRGGTDTQYF	TGTGCCAGCAGCTTATACTCTAGGGGTGGGACAGATACGCAGTATTTT
TRBJ2-5	TRBD1	.	TRBV12-5	CASARDRGIETQYF	TGTGCTAGTGCGAGGGACAGGGGGATTGAGACCCAGTACTTC
TRBJ2-3	TRBD2	.	TRBV5-4	CASSHLAGGGTDTQYF	TGTGCCAGCAGCCACTTAGCGGGAGGCGGCACAGATACGCAGTATTTT
TRBJ1-1	.	once	TRBV18	CASSPPTRVDEAFF	TGTGCCAGCTCACCACCGACCAGGGTTGATGAAGCTTTCTTT
TRBJ1-1	TRBD1	.	TRBV6-5	CASTERAGGNTEAFF	TGTGCCAGCACCGAAAGGGCAGGGGGGAACACTGAAGCTTTCTTT
TRBJ2-1	.	few	TRBV27	CASSLFHYNEQFF	TGTGCCAGCAGTTTATTTCATTACAATGAGCAGTTCTTC